These T cell receptor beta chains were read from a single sample in a study of blood T cell repertoires in COVID-19. Clones were sequenced by immunoSEQ multiplex PCR, and TCRdb holds only the in-frame ones, with some missing. The sample contains a few hundred thousand clones, roughly 85% of which appear only once. Input material: PBMCs or T cells enriched from blood (not recorded which). These receptor sequences come from a woman in her 40s who had recovered from COVID-19. Each CDR3 is given with its conserved first and last residue. Fields, in order: clone size, J gene, V gene, D gene, CDR3 DNA, CDR3 protein. The D gene is left open where the match is weak. Expanded clones get a size class; other rows say once, few or many, or leave the size out.

size: -; J: TRBJ1-4; V: TRBV7-2; D: TRBD1; DNA: TGTGCCAGCAGCTTAGTTCTAGGCAGGGGGAAACTGTTTTTT; CDR3: CASSLVLGRGKLFF
size: -; J: TRBJ2-7; V: TRBV5-5; D: TRBD1; DNA: TGTGCCAGCAGCGCCGGGACAGGGAGATACGAGCAGTACTTC; CDR3: CASSAGTGRYEQYF
size: once; J: TRBJ1-1; V: TRBV28; D: -; DNA: TGTGCCGGATCCTACAGGGAAAAGTTCACTGAAGCTTTCTTT; CDR3: CAGSYREKFTEAFF
size: -; J: TRBJ2-7; V: TRBV18; D: -; DNA: TGTGCCAGCTCACCGGAAAGGGGCCGAGGTTACGAGCAGTACTTC; CDR3: CASSPERGRGYEQYF
size: -; J: TRBJ1-5; V: TRBV27; D: TRBD1; DNA: TGTGCCAGCAGTACCGGGACAGGGGGCGGTCAGCCCCAGCATTTT; CDR3: CASSTGTGGGQPQHF
size: -; J: TRBJ1-1; V: TRBV4-2; D: TRBD1; DNA: TGTGCCAGCAGCCAAGGCCCGGGACAGTCGAACACTGAAGCTTTCTTT; CDR3: CASSQGPGQSNTEAFF
size: -; J: TRBJ2-7; V: TRBV7-9; D: TRBD1; DNA: TGTGCCAGCAGCTTGGGACAGGGGTTCGAGCAGTACTTC; CDR3: CASSLGQGFEQYF
size: -; J: TRBJ2-7; V: TRBV28; D: TRBD1; DNA: TGTGCCAGCACCCCCGGACAGGGGGCTACCTACGAGCAGTACTTC; CDR3: CASTPGQGATYEQYF
size: -; J: TRBJ1-1; V: TRBV10-3; D: TRBD1; DNA: TGTGCCACCTCTCGCCAGGGGGCAGACACTGAAGCTTTCTTT; CDR3: CATSRQGADTEAFF
size: -; J: TRBJ2-7; V: TRBV5-1; D: TRBD1; DNA: TGCGCCAGCAGCCGGGACAGGGGCCCCTACGAGCAGTACTTC; CDR3: CASSRDRGPYEQYF
size: -; J: TRBJ1-5; V: TRBV28; D: -; DNA: TGTGCCAGCGGGGGCCCTCCCCGGCCCCAGCATTTT; CDR3: CASGGPPRPQHF
size: -; J: TRBJ2-1; V: TRBV11-3; D: -; DNA: TGTGCCAGCAGCTTCCGAGGTAATGAGCAGTTCTTC; CDR3: CASSFRGNEQFF
size: -; J: TRBJ2-3; V: TRBV6-5; D: -; DNA: TGTGCCAGCAGTTCCCGTGGAGGTAGCACAGATACGCAGTATTTT; CDR3: CASSSRGGSTDTQYF
size: -; J: TRBJ1-2; V: TRBV6-5; D: -; DNA: TGTGCCAGCAGTTACACCTTTGGGGCGGATGGCTACACCTTC; CDR3: CASSYTFGADGYTF
size: -; J: TRBJ2-3; V: TRBV10-3; D: TRBD1; DNA: TGTGCCGCCCGGACGGGGACAGTCACAGATACGCAGTATTTT; CDR3: CAARTGTVTDTQYF
size: -; J: TRBJ1-4; V: TRBV9; D: -; DNA: TGTGCCAGCAGCGTAGGAGATGGTCTTCGCTATACCGAAAAACTGTTTTTT; CDR3: CASSVGDGLRYTEKLFF
size: -; J: TRBJ1-6; V: TRBV27; D: -; DNA: TGTGCCAGCAGGAGAACAGGGAATACGGAGAATTCACCCCTCCACTTT; CDR3: CASRRTGNTENSPLHF
size: once; J: TRBJ1-6; V: TRBV6-5; D: TRBD1; DNA: TGTGCCAGCCTACGGGACAGGGGGAATTCACCCCTCCACTTT; CDR3: CASLRDRGNSPLHF
size: -; J: TRBJ1-1; V: TRBV29-1; D: TRBD1; DNA: TGCAGCACCTCACCCGGGACAGGGGCCCGGGAAGCTTTCTTT; CDR3: CSTSPGTGAREAFF
size: -; J: TRBJ1-3; V: TRBV28; D: -; DNA: TGTGCCAGCAGAAAAAACCCCCAACAACAGGGCCCCTCTGGAAACACCATATATTTT; CDR3: CASRKNPQQQGPSGNTIYF
size: -; J: TRBJ2-2; V: TRBV11-2; D: -; DNA: TGTGCCAGCACCCAGGGCCACAGGACCGGGGAGCTGTTTTTT; CDR3: CASTQGHRTGELFF
size: -; J: TRBJ1-6; V: TRBV10-3; D: TRBD1; DNA: TGTGCCAACCGGGACAGGGATAATTCACCCCTCCACTTT; CDR3: CANRDRDNSPLHF
size: -; J: TRBJ2-7; V: TRBV10-3; D: TRBD2; DNA: TGTGCCATCAGAGGACTAGCGGTCTACGAGCAGTACTTC; CDR3: CAIRGLAVYEQYF
size: -; J: TRBJ2-6; V: TRBV21-1; D: -; DNA: TGTGCCAGCAGCAAAGTGGGATTCCGGGACAGGGACCTTCCTGGGGCCAACGTCCTGACTTTC; CDR3: CASSKVGFRDRDLPGANVLTF
size: -; J: TRBJ2-1; V: TRBV29-1; D: TRBD1; DNA: TGCAGCGTTACTCCCCCGGGACAGGGGGTTTACAATGAGCAGTTCTTC; CDR3: CSVTPPGQGVYNEQFF
size: -; J: TRBJ2-5; V: TRBV7-2; D: -; DNA: TGTGCCAGCAGCGTACCAGGGGAACAGACCCAGTACTTC; CDR3: CASSVPGEQTQYF
size: -; J: TRBJ2-3; V: TRBV21-1; D: -; DNA: TGTGCCAGCAGCTCAGGGGGTCTCAACACAGATACGCAGTATTTT; CDR3: CASSSGGLNTDTQYF
size: -; J: TRBJ1-2; V: TRBV27; D: TRBD1; DNA: TGTGCCAGCAGTTCAGGGGGCGAGTATAACTATGGCTACACCTTC; CDR3: CASSSGGEYNYGYTF
size: -; J: TRBJ1-1; V: TRBV6-5; D: TRBD1; DNA: TGTGCCTGCAGAGGGTCCCCGGGACAGGCTGCTGGAGCTTTCTTT; CDR3: CACRGSPGQAAGAFF
size: -; J: TRBJ2-3; V: TRBV7-3; D: TRBD2; DNA: TGTGCCAGCAGCATCGGGGGGGCAGATACGCAGTATTTT; CDR3: CASSIGGADTQYF
size: -; J: TRBJ2-5; V: TRBV7-9; D: TRBD1; DNA: TGTGCCAGCAGCTCATGGACAGGGGCCGTGTCGGGGACCCAGTACTTC; CDR3: CASSSWTGAVSGTQYF
size: -; J: TRBJ2-7; V: TRBV6-5; D: -; DNA: TGTGCCAGCAGTTACTCTCGAGGAGCCTACGAGCAGTACTTC; CDR3: CASSYSRGAYEQYF
size: -; J: TRBJ2-3; V: TRBV7-3; D: -; DNA: TGTGCCAGCAGCTTACCCCTCACAGATACGCAGTATTTT; CDR3: CASSLPLTDTQYF
size: -; J: TRBJ2-1; V: TRBV4-3; D: -; DNA: TGCGCCAGCAGCCAAGATCCCTCCAATGAGCAGTTCTTC; CDR3: CASSQDPSNEQFF
size: -; J: TRBJ1-2; V: TRBV7-2; D: TRBD1; DNA: TGTGCCAGCAGCTTAGAAAAGGGACAGGGGCGTCCTAACTATGGCTACACCTTC; CDR3: CASSLEKGQGRPNYGYTF
size: -; J: TRBJ2-1; V: TRBV20-1; D: -; DNA: TGCAGTGCTAGTCGGGGGAGCTGGACGGACAATGAGCAGTTCTTC; CDR3: CSASRGSWTDNEQFF
size: -; J: TRBJ2-7; V: TRBV6-5; D: -; DNA: TGTGCCAGCAGCTTGGTTAGAGAGCAGTACTTC; CDR3: CASSLVREQYF
size: -; J: TRBJ2-7; V: TRBV2; D: -; DNA: TGTGCCAGCAGTGAATGGCCTAGCGCGAACTACGAGCAGTACTTC; CDR3: CASSEWPSANYEQYF
size: -; J: TRBJ1-1; V: TRBV29-1; D: -; DNA: TGCAGCGTCCCGGGGGGCGGGGGCACTGAAGCTTTCTTT; CDR3: CSVPGGGGTEAFF
size: -; J: TRBJ2-3; V: TRBV4-3; D: -; DNA: TGCGCCAGCAGCCAAGAAGGAAGGGGAGGAGTGGATACGCAGTATTTT; CDR3: CASSQEGRGGVDTQYF
size: -; J: TRBJ2-3; V: TRBV5-1; D: TRBD2; DNA: TGCGCCAGCAGCTTGGGGACTAGCGGCCGCACAGATACGCAGTATTTT; CDR3: CASSLGTSGRTDTQYF
size: -; J: TRBJ1-5; V: TRBV18; D: TRBD1; DNA: TGTGCCAGCTCACTCACCCGACAGGGGGGCAATCAGCCCCAGCATTTT; CDR3: CASSLTRQGGNQPQHF
size: once; J: TRBJ2-7; V: TRBV11-2; D: -; DNA: TGTGCCAGCAGCTCAAAACATCACGAGCAGTACTTC; CDR3: CASSSKHHEQYF
size: -; J: TRBJ2-5; V: TRBV11-1; D: TRBD2; DNA: TGTGCCAGCAGCCCCATTTCTAGCGGGAGTATGGAGACCCAGTACTTC; CDR3: CASSPISSGSMETQYF
size: -; J: TRBJ1-4; V: TRBV2; D: -; DNA: TGTGCCAGCAGTCAGGGAGGGCGTGAAAAACTGTTTTTT; CDR3: CASSQGGREKLFF
size: -; J: TRBJ2-1; V: TRBV9; D: -; DNA: TGTGCCAGCAGCGTAGAGCCCTCTGTACAGGGCTATGAGCAGTTCTTC; CDR3: CASSVEPSVQGYEQFF
size: -; J: TRBJ1-1; V: TRBV7-9; D: -; DNA: TGTGCCAGCAGCTCAGAAGGCCGTAGCTACATGAACACTGAAGCTTTCTTT; CDR3: CASSSEGRSYMNTEAFF
size: -; J: TRBJ1-4; V: TRBV7-8; D: TRBD1; DNA: TGTGCCAGTGGGACAGGACCCGCAACTAATGAAAAACTGTTTTTT; CDR3: CASGTGPATNEKLFF
size: few; J: TRBJ2-5; V: TRBV27; D: TRBD1; DNA: TGTGCCAGCAGTTTAGTGGACAGGGCACAGACCCAGTACTTC; CDR3: CASSLVDRAQTQYF
size: -; J: TRBJ2-3; V: TRBV24-1; D: TRBD1; DNA: TGTGCCACCAGTAGTTGGGGGACAGGAATAGAAGATACGCAGTATTTT; CDR3: CATSSWGTGIEDTQYF
size: few; J: TRBJ1-5; V: TRBV18; D: -; DNA: TGTGCCAGCTCACCAGGAGGACGCTCACTCGGAGGTAATCAGCCCCAGCATTTT; CDR3: CASSPGGRSLGGNQPQHF
size: -; J: TRBJ2-7; V: TRBV19; D: -; DNA: TGTGCCAGTAGTAGTGGGCAGAGGGCCTACGAGCAGTACTTC; CDR3: CASSSGQRAYEQYF
size: -; J: TRBJ2-7; V: TRBV2; D: -; DNA: TGTGCCAGCACGCTGTCCCGGGGAGAGCAGTACTTC; CDR3: CASTLSRGEQYF
size: -; J: TRBJ2-5; V: TRBV28; D: -; DNA: TGTGCCAGCCTCAATGGACAGCGAGAGACCCAGTACTTC; CDR3: CASLNGQRETQYF
size: -; J: TRBJ2-1; V: TRBV5-1; D: TRBD2; DNA: TGCGCCAGCAGCTTGGACCTGGATGATAGGTCGGGAGGGACCTACAATGAGCAGTTCTTC; CDR3: CASSLDLDDRSGGTYNEQFF
size: -; J: TRBJ1-6; V: TRBV10-3; D: -; DNA: TGTGCCATCAGTGGACCGGGTCAAAATTCACCCCTCCACTTT; CDR3: CAISGPGQNSPLHF
size: -; J: TRBJ1-3; V: TRBV5-6; D: -; DNA: TGTGCCAGCAGCTTATCGGGGACTGGAAACACCATATATTTT; CDR3: CASSLSGTGNTIYF